These 8 T cell receptor beta chains share one sample of origin, sequenced in a study of T cells after yellow fever vaccination (dated by TCRdb to about 2019). The method behind the library was 5' RACE. This sample was sequenced with an Illumina NovaSeq 6000. The public sequencing data were trimmed at Q25 with fastp and processed into clonotypes with MiXCR by TCRdb, which kept only in-frame beta chains. Rows matching on CDR3 protein sequence are summarized as one entry with the most common DNA and genes. Recorded for this sample are fewer than 450,000 distinct CDR3 sequences; almost 4% of them occurred a single time. The top ten clones comprise roughly 26% of the sample. The treatment or condition label corresponds to: live attenuated yellow fever vaccine strain. Here the sequenced sample was PBMCs, taken 5 days after the yellow fever booster vaccination. Receptors originate from a man aged 18-30 years who received the YFV17D yellow fever vaccine.

The chain recombines TRBV20-1 with TRBJ2-5; 8 bases match TRBD2. CDR1 is DFQATT, CDR2 SNEGSKA, per germline (reference sequence). V dropped 1 base and J dropped 3; count of bases not matched to a gene: 4. The CDR3 is 14 residues long. CDR3 nucleotides: TGCAGTGCTAGAGGGGTAGCGGGGAAAGAGACCCAGTACTTC. Translating it yields CSARGVAGKETQYF.

This clonotype was seen a handful of times. This chain connects TRBV4-1 to TRBJ1-6, with D perhaps TRBD1 (5 bases). The germline V gene has CDR1 MGHRA and CDR2 YSYEKL. CDR3 length equals 17 residues. The V gene lost 1 base and the J gene lost 5 bases, with 15 bases spanning the gap. CDR3 amino acids: CASSQAGSGTNNSPLHF. As DNA, the CDR3 is TGCGCCAGCAGCCAAGCTGGATCGGGGACCAATAATTCACCCCTCCACTTT.

V gene TRBV29-1 combines with J gene TRBJ1-2; maybe TRBD1 (6 bases). V lost 7 bases to trimming and J lost 8 bases, with 23 bases between them. The CDR3 loop spans 14 amino acids. Germline loops: CDR1 SQVTM, CDR2 ANQGSEA. The CDR3 is CSADLQGTVGGYTF. CDR3 nucleotide sequence: TGCAGCGCCGACCTTCAGGGGACGGTGGGGGGCTACACCTTC.

This clonotype was observed at least ten times. This chain joins TRBV5-1 and TRBJ1-1, with D hard to call. Germline CDR1 reads SGHRS; CDR2 reads YFSETQ. Deletions cut 1 base from V and 7 bases from J, with 17 bases between. The CDR3 has 15 amino acids. The CDR3: CASSLTGAGSSEAFF. CDR3 nucleotides: TGCGCCAGCAGCTTGACCGGCGCGGGGTCGAGTGAAGCTTTCTTT.

At least ten counts were recorded for this clonotype. The chain has TRBV11-2 and TRBJ2-3, with TRBD2 as a possible D gene (5 bases). CDR1 is SGHAT, CDR2 FQNNGV, per germline. With 4 bases removed from V and 8 bases from J, the gap between germline ends came to 16 bases. The CDR3 extends over 14 amino acids. Written as DNA, the CDR3 is TGTGCCAGCAGCTCACCCCGCGGCCGGGGTACGCAGTATTTT. This gives the protein CASSSPRGRGTQYF.

The chain joins TRBV3-1 to TRBJ2-7; weak D call: TRBD1 (5 bases). The V gene's germline CDR1 is LGHDT and CDR2 YNNKEL (reference sequence). Trimming pared 4 bases from V and 5 bases from J, leaving 15 bases between. The CDR3 runs 14 residues. CDR3 sequence reads: CASSRQPRENEQYV. The CDR3 region has the DNA TGTGCCAGCAGCCGTCAACCCAGGGAAAACGAGCAGTACGTC.

This clonotype was picked up many times. The CDR3 protein is CSVDTAGEGEKLFF. In DNA, the CDR3 is TGCAGCGTTGATACCGCAGGGGAAGGGGAAAAACTGTTTTTT. The chain has TRBV29-1 and TRBJ1-4; TRBD1 might be the D (6 bases). Trimming left V 3 bases short and J 8 bases short, with 16 bases between. CDR1 SQVTM and CDR2 ANQGSEA come from the germline V gene. The CDR3 length is 14 residues.

This clonotype was observed a handful of times. This rearrangement joins TRBV20-1 to TRBJ1-2; no definite D call. CDR1 is DFQATT, CDR2 SNEGSKA, per germline (reference sequence). The CDR3 totals 15 residues. V lost 3 bases to trimming and J lost 1 base, with 15 bases between them. The CDR3 here is CSARPTSPYNYGYTF. CDR3 coding DNA: TGCAGTGCTAGGCCGACAAGTCCCTATAACTATGGCTACACCTTC.